The rows below give T cell receptor beta chains drawn from one sample of a study of blood T cell repertoires in COVID-19. Generated by immunoSEQ multiplex PCR, the TCRdb table keeps only in-frame clones and is missing some. This sample yields about 34,000 clones, of which approximately 77% are seen a single time; approximately 16% belongs to the top ten. The sequenced sample consisted of peripheral blood. The receptors shown here come from a human donor in a cohort sampled during active COVID-19. The CDR3 runs from the conserved cysteine through the conserved F or W. A D gene is named only where the DNA matches it firmly. Clone size is not always given. Where it is, it says once, few, many or a class for expanded clones.

D gene: TRBD1
J gene: TRBJ2-7
V gene: TRBV6-5
clone size: large
CDR3 DNA: TGTGCCAGTCAGACAGGGGGAAGCCGCGAGCAGTACTTC
CDR3 protein: CASQTGGSREQYF

D gene: TRBD2
J gene: TRBJ2-5
V gene: TRBV2
clone size: NA
CDR3 DNA: TGTGCCAGCAGTGGGAATAGCGGGAGGAGAGAGACCCAGTACTTC
CDR3 protein: CASSGNSGRRETQYF

D gene: NA
J gene: TRBJ2-3
V gene: TRBV11-3
clone size: NA
CDR3 DNA: TGTGCCAGCAGCTTTTTCCCGGGAGATACGCAGTATTTT
CDR3 protein: CASSFFPGDTQYF

D gene: NA
J gene: TRBJ2-6
V gene: TRBV28
clone size: NA
CDR3 DNA: TGTGCCAGCAGTTTACGGGGCTCTGGGGCCAACGTCCTGACTTTC
CDR3 protein: CASSLRGSGANVLTF

D gene: TRBD2
J gene: TRBJ2-3
V gene: TRBV19
clone size: NA
CDR3 DNA: TGTGCCAGTAGTAACCTAGCGGGGAGCACAGATACGCAGTATTTT
CDR3 protein: CASSNLAGSTDTQYF

D gene: TRBD2
J gene: TRBJ2-3
V gene: TRBV19
clone size: NA
CDR3 DNA: TGTGCCAGTAGTATCCGGAGCGGGAGGTCCACAGATACGCAGTATTTT
CDR3 protein: CASSIRSGRSTDTQYF

D gene: NA
J gene: TRBJ1-3
V gene: TRBV9
clone size: NA
CDR3 DNA: TGTGCCAGCAGCCCCAACTTTTTACCTGGAAACACCATATATTTT
CDR3 protein: CASSPNFLPGNTIYF

D gene: TRBD2
J gene: TRBJ2-7
V gene: TRBV5-5
clone size: NA
CDR3 DNA: TGTGCCAGCAGCAAACTATCGGGAGGGTACGAGCAGTACTTC
CDR3 protein: CASSKLSGGYEQYF

D gene: NA
J gene: TRBJ1-2
V gene: TRBV19
clone size: NA
CDR3 DNA: TGTGCCAGTAGTATGTGGACTCCGCCCGACTATGGCTACACCTTC
CDR3 protein: CASSMWTPPDYGYTF

D gene: NA
J gene: TRBJ2-7
V gene: TRBV5-1
clone size: once
CDR3 DNA: TGCGCCAGCAGCTCCGCCGGAGGGACCTACGAGCAGTACTTC
CDR3 protein: CASSSAGGTYEQYF

D gene: NA
J gene: TRBJ2-1
V gene: TRBV3-1/TRBV3-2
clone size: NA
CDR3 DNA: TGTGCCAGCAGCCAAGACCGGGGTCTAGCTGGGATGAATGAGCAGTTCTTC
CDR3 protein: CASSQDRGLAGMNEQFF

D gene: TRBD2
J gene: TRBJ2-7
V gene: TRBV5-5
clone size: NA
CDR3 DNA: TGTGCCAGCAGCTTGGATGGGACTAGGATCTACGAGCAGTACTTC
CDR3 protein: CASSLDGTRIYEQYF

D gene: TRBD1
J gene: TRBJ2-5
V gene: TRBV6-1
clone size: NA
CDR3 DNA: TGTGCCAGCACCAGAGGACAGGGTGTGGGAGAGACCCAGTACTTC
CDR3 protein: CASTRGQGVGETQYF

D gene: NA
J gene: TRBJ2-2
V gene: TRBV19
clone size: NA
CDR3 DNA: TGTGCCAGTAGTATTTCAGCGGTAGTGTGGGACGGGGAGCTGTTTTTT
CDR3 protein: CASSISAVVWDGELFF

D gene: TRBD2
J gene: TRBJ2-5
V gene: TRBV18
clone size: NA
CDR3 DNA: TGTGCCAGCTCGCAAAGGGGAGCGGGAGCTGAGACCCAGTACTTC
CDR3 protein: CASSQRGAGAETQYF

D gene: TRBD2
J gene: TRBJ2-1
V gene: TRBV5-1
clone size: NA
CDR3 DNA: TGCGCCAGCAGCTCGGCCCCGACTAGCGGGGACAATGAGCAGTTCTTC
CDR3 protein: CASSSAPTSGDNEQFF

D gene: TRBD2
J gene: TRBJ2-3
V gene: TRBV10-3
clone size: NA
CDR3 DNA: TGTGCCATCAGTGGACTGGGGCGGGGGGGCACAGATACGCAGTATTTT
CDR3 protein: CAISGLGRGGTDTQYF

D gene: TRBD1
J gene: TRBJ1-1
V gene: TRBV27
clone size: NA
CDR3 DNA: TGTGCCAGCAGTTTATCTCGGACAGGGAGGAACACTGAAGCTTTCTTT
CDR3 protein: CASSLSRTGRNTEAFF

D gene: NA
J gene: TRBJ1-1
V gene: TRBV7-2
clone size: NA
CDR3 DNA: TGTGCCAGCAGCTTCCCGGGACAAAGGGGCTCCACTAAAGCTTTCTTT
CDR3 protein: CASSFPGQRGSTKAFF

D gene: TRBD2
J gene: TRBJ2-7
V gene: TRBV2
clone size: NA
CDR3 DNA: TGTGCCAGCAGGGGGGGACTAGCGGATTCCTACGAGCAGTACTTC
CDR3 protein: CASRGGLADSYEQYF

D gene: TRBD2
J gene: TRBJ2-7
V gene: TRBV28
clone size: NA
CDR3 DNA: TGTGCCAGCAGTTTACGCGGGGGGTCCTACGAGCAGTACTTC
CDR3 protein: CASSLRGGSYEQYF

D gene: TRBD1
J gene: TRBJ2-7
V gene: TRBV18
clone size: NA
CDR3 DNA: TGTGCCAGCTCACCGGGGACAGGGCCCGACGAGCAGTACTTC
CDR3 protein: CASSPGTGPDEQYF

D gene: TRBD2
J gene: TRBJ2-2
V gene: TRBV10-1
clone size: NA
CDR3 DNA: TGCGCCAGCATGAGGCGAGCGGGAGCCGGGGAGCTGTTTTTT
CDR3 protein: CASMRRAGAGELFF

D gene: TRBD2
J gene: TRBJ2-7
V gene: TRBV11-2
clone size: NA
CDR3 DNA: TGTGCCAGCAGCTTATCGGCTAGCGGGGACCCCTCCTACGAGCAGTACTTC
CDR3 protein: CASSLSASGDPSYEQYF

D gene: TRBD2
J gene: TRBJ2-3
V gene: TRBV5-1
clone size: NA
CDR3 DNA: TGCGCCAGCTGCACTAGCGGGGGGGCCGGAACAGATACGCAGTATTTT
CDR3 protein: CASCTSGGAGTDTQYF

D gene: TRBD2
J gene: TRBJ2-4
V gene: TRBV14
clone size: NA
CDR3 DNA: TGTGCCAGCAGCCAAAGCGGGACGGGCAAAAACATTCAGTACTTC
CDR3 protein: CASSQSGTGKNIQYF

D gene: NA
J gene: TRBJ1-5
V gene: TRBV20-1
clone size: NA
CDR3 DNA: TGCAGTGCTAGTTCTGGCCGGGGGAGCGGTTACAATCAGCCCCAGCATTTT
CDR3 protein: CSASSGRGSGYNQPQHF

D gene: TRBD2
J gene: TRBJ2-3
V gene: TRBV11-2
clone size: NA
CDR3 DNA: TGTGCCAGCAGCTTAAGACTAGCGGGAGCCACAGATACGCAGTATTTT
CDR3 protein: CASSLRLAGATDTQYF

D gene: TRBD2
J gene: TRBJ2-1
V gene: TRBV5-6
clone size: few
CDR3 DNA: TGTGCCAGCAGCTTGCCGGGGGGGACTAGCAATGAGCAGTTCTTC
CDR3 protein: CASSLPGGTSNEQFF

D gene: TRBD1
J gene: TRBJ2-7
V gene: TRBV2
clone size: NA
CDR3 DNA: TGTGCCAGCAGACGGGACAGCTCCTACGAGCAGTACTTC
CDR3 protein: CASRRDSSYEQYF

D gene: NA
J gene: TRBJ2-5
V gene: TRBV7-9
clone size: once
CDR3 DNA: TGTGCCAGCAGCCGACCCCCTCGGGGAGTAGAAGAGACCCAGTACTTC
CDR3 protein: CASSRPPRGVEETQYF

D gene: TRBD1
J gene: TRBJ1-4
V gene: TRBV6-5
clone size: NA
CDR3 DNA: TGTGCCAGCGGACAGGGAGGCGAAAAACTGTTTTTT
CDR3 protein: CASGQGGEKLFF

D gene: NA
J gene: TRBJ2-3
V gene: TRBV25-1
clone size: NA
CDR3 DNA: TGTGCCAGCAGTGAATGGGGGCAGGGTATCAGCACAGATACGCAGTATTTT
CDR3 protein: CASSEWGQGISTDTQYF

D gene: NA
J gene: TRBJ2-1
V gene: TRBV7-6
clone size: NA
CDR3 DNA: TGTGCCAGCAGTTTTATGGAAACTAGGTCGTTAGACAATGAGCAGTTCTTC
CDR3 protein: CASSFMETRSLDNEQFF

D gene: NA
J gene: TRBJ2-7
V gene: TRBV6-1
clone size: NA
CDR3 DNA: TGTGCCAGCAGTGAAGTCGCGGGGGCCTTCTCCTACGAGCAGTACTTC
CDR3 protein: CASSEVAGAFSYEQYF

D gene: NA
J gene: TRBJ1-1
V gene: TRBV19
clone size: NA
CDR3 DNA: TGTGCCAGTAGTATAGGGTGGTTCGGGCGGCGGGCGGCCGTGAACACTGAAGCTTTCTTT
CDR3 protein: CASSIGWFGRRAAVNTEAFF

D gene: NA
J gene: TRBJ1-5
V gene: TRBV19
clone size: NA
CDR3 DNA: TGTGCCAGTAGTATGGCAGGGCCAGGCAATCAGCCCCAGCATTTT
CDR3 protein: CASSMAGPGNQPQHF

D gene: TRBD2
J gene: TRBJ2-2
V gene: TRBV5-1
clone size: NA
CDR3 DNA: TGCGCCAGCAGACGGGAGGCCGCGAACACCGGGGAGCTGTTTTTT
CDR3 protein: CASRREAANTGELFF

D gene: NA
J gene: TRBJ2-7
V gene: TRBV6-1
clone size: NA
CDR3 DNA: TGTGCCAGCAGTGGAAAGATTCCGGGACTCCTAGACGAGCAGTACTTC
CDR3 protein: CASSGKIPGLLDEQYF

D gene: NA
J gene: TRBJ2-7
V gene: TRBV19
clone size: NA
CDR3 DNA: TGTGCCAGTAGTTCTTGGGCACAGGGTCCCTACGAGCAGTACTTC
CDR3 protein: CASSSWAQGPYEQYF

D gene: TRBD2
J gene: TRBJ2-5
V gene: TRBV6-6
clone size: NA
CDR3 DNA: TGTGCCAGCAGTCCAAGGACTAGCGGGAGGGCCGGTGAGACCCAGTACTTC
CDR3 protein: CASSPRTSGRAGETQYF

D gene: TRBD2
J gene: TRBJ2-3
V gene: TRBV7-2
clone size: NA
CDR3 DNA: TGTGCCAGCAGCCGTTCTAGCGGGATTGTAGATACGCAGTATTTT
CDR3 protein: CASSRSSGIVDTQYF

D gene: TRBD1
J gene: TRBJ2-1
V gene: TRBV5-1
clone size: NA
CDR3 DNA: TGCGCCAGCAGCCAAGGGACAGGGTGGAATGAGCAGTTCTTC
CDR3 protein: CASSQGTGWNEQFF

D gene: TRBD1
J gene: TRBJ1-2
V gene: TRBV27
clone size: NA
CDR3 DNA: TGTGCCAGCAGGGCCGGGACAGGGCACAACTATGGCTACACCTTC
CDR3 protein: CASRAGTGHNYGYTF

D gene: TRBD1
J gene: TRBJ1-6
V gene: TRBV7-2
clone size: NA
CDR3 DNA: TGTGCCAGCAGTAAAGACAGGGGCTCTAATTCACCCCTCCACTTT
CDR3 protein: CASSKDRGSNSPLHF

D gene: NA
J gene: TRBJ1-2
V gene: TRBV10-2
clone size: NA
CDR3 DNA: TGCGCCAGCAGTGAGAGGGGGGGCGAGGATGATGGCTACACCTTC
CDR3 protein: CASSERGGEDDGYTF

D gene: NA
J gene: TRBJ1-2
V gene: TRBV28
clone size: few
CDR3 DNA: TGTGCCAGCAGTTTCGGTCGCTATGGCTACACCTTC
CDR3 protein: CASSFGRYGYTF

D gene: TRBD1
J gene: TRBJ2-5
V gene: TRBV6-5
clone size: NA
CDR3 DNA: TGTGCCAGCAGTTCCTTCGGGACAGGGGGCAGAGAGACCCAGTACTTC
CDR3 protein: CASSSFGTGGRETQYF

D gene: TRBD2
J gene: TRBJ2-5
V gene: TRBV6-2/TRBV6-3
clone size: NA
CDR3 DNA: TGTGCCAGCAGTTCGGGACTAATCCAAGAGACCCAGTACTTC
CDR3 protein: CASSSGLIQETQYF

D gene: TRBD1
J gene: TRBJ1-5
V gene: TRBV27
clone size: NA
CDR3 DNA: TGTGCCAGCAGTTTTACAGGGGGCAGTCAGCCCCAGCATTTT
CDR3 protein: CASSFTGGSQPQHF

D gene: NA
J gene: TRBJ2-3
V gene: TRBV4-1
clone size: NA
CDR3 DNA: TGCGCCAGCAGCCAAGTCCGACGGGGTTTGGATACGCAGTATTTT
CDR3 protein: CASSQVRRGLDTQYF

D gene: NA
J gene: TRBJ1-1
V gene: TRBV18
clone size: NA
CDR3 DNA: TGTGCCAGCTCACCATACAAGGGGGACACTGAAGCTTTCTTT
CDR3 protein: CASSPYKGDTEAFF

D gene: TRBD1
J gene: TRBJ1-3
V gene: TRBV30
clone size: few
CDR3 DNA: TGTGCCTGGGGGACAGGGGGAAACACCATATATTTT
CDR3 protein: CAWGTGGNTIYF

D gene: NA
J gene: TRBJ1-2
V gene: TRBV2
clone size: NA
CDR3 DNA: TGTGCCAGCAGACCTGCTCTATGGAGCTATGGCTACACCTTC
CDR3 protein: CASRPALWSYGYTF

D gene: NA
J gene: TRBJ1-5
V gene: TRBV18
clone size: few
CDR3 DNA: TGTGCCAGCTGCTCCCTTGGGGGGAATCAGCCCCAGCATTTT
CDR3 protein: CASCSLGGNQPQHF

D gene: NA
J gene: TRBJ2-5
V gene: TRBV18
clone size: NA
CDR3 DNA: TGTGCCAGCTCACCATCTGGGCAGGGGGAGACCCAGTACTTC
CDR3 protein: CASSPSGQGETQYF

D gene: TRBD2
J gene: TRBJ2-7
V gene: TRBV28
clone size: NA
CDR3 DNA: TGTGCCAGCAGCACACTAGCGGGGGGCTACGAGCAGTACTTC
CDR3 protein: CASSTLAGGYEQYF

D gene: NA
J gene: TRBJ2-7
V gene: TRBV21-1
clone size: NA
CDR3 DNA: TGTGCCAGCAGCGCCAGACAGTCCCCTACTCGAGAGCAGTACTTC
CDR3 protein: CASSARQSPTREQYF

D gene: NA
J gene: TRBJ2-7
V gene: TRBV10-3
clone size: NA
CDR3 DNA: TGTGCCATCAGTGACGCAGGGAAGTACGAGCAGTACTTC
CDR3 protein: CAISDAGKYEQYF